A selection of T cell receptor beta chains follows, all from one sample in a study of shared T cell receptors in the human thymus. Method: immunoSEQ multiplex PCR; TCRdb's copy keeps in-frame clones and lacks some. The sample records some 760,000 clones, 70% to 90% being singletons. The same data also contributed to another study, on human thymus T cells.

The source material was thymocytes. Receptors originate from a girl under three years old with a congenital heart defect. The CDR3 runs from the conserved cysteine through the conserved F or W. Each record gives: clone size, V gene, J gene, D gene, CDR3 DNA, CDR3 protein. A D gene is named only where the DNA matches it firmly. Only some rows state a clone size, as once, few, many or a class for expanded clones.

>few|TRBV6-1|TRBJ1-1|-
TGTGCCAGCAGGGGAGGGACTGAAGCTTTCTTT
CASRGGTEAFF
>-|TRBV5-6|TRBJ1-5|-
TGTGCCAGCAGCTTGGAAGGGGTGGGCAATCAGCCCCAGCATTTT
CASSLEGVGNQPQHF
>-|TRBV6-5|TRBJ1-3|-
TGTGCCAGCAGTTACTCCCGATCCAGTGGAAACACCATATATTTT
CASSYSRSSGNTIYF
>-|TRBV7-9|TRBJ2-1|-
TGTGCCAGCAGCCCATCCCCGTTCTTC
CASSPSPFF
>-|TRBV30|TRBJ1-1|-
TGTGCCTGGAGGGTCAGGGGCAACACTGAAGCTTTCTTT
CAWRVRGNTEAFF
>-|TRBV27|TRBJ2-5|-
TGTGCCAGCAGTTCAAGGGGGGGGCTCCAAGAGACCCAGTACTTC
CASSSRGGLQETQYF
>-|TRBV7-9|TRBJ2-7|TRBD1
TGTGCCAGCAGCGATGGGACAGGGGGCGCGTCCGAGCAGTACTTC
CASSDGTGGASEQYF
>-|TRBV6-1|TRBJ2-5|-
TGTGCCAGCAGCAAGGACAGTGCGGAGACCCAGTACTTC
CASSKDSAETQYF
>-|TRBV15|TRBJ1-2|-
TGTGCCACCAGCAGAGATGGATGGGGGGGGAGCGGTAAGGACTATGGCTACACCTTC
CATSRDGWGGSGKDYGYTF
>-|TRBV6-4|TRBJ1-5|-
TGTGCCAGCAGCAAAAGGGGAGGGGCGGATCAGCCCCAGCATTTT
CASSKRGGADQPQHF
>few|TRBV27|TRBJ2-7|TRBD2
TGTGCCAGCGGACCGGGACTAGCGGGGGTAACCTCCTACGAGCAGTACTTC
CASGPGLAGVTSYEQYF
>-|TRBV5-1|TRBJ1-3|TRBD1
TGCGCCAGCAGCTCACAAGGGACAGCTGGAAACACCATATATTTT
CASSSQGTAGNTIYF
>-|TRBV12-5|TRBJ2-7|-
TGTGCTAGTGGCTCAGAGGGAAGCTCCTACGAGCAGTACTTC
CASGSEGSSYEQYF
>-|TRBV5-6|TRBJ1-2|-
TGTGCCAGCAGCTTGGGGCAGGGGATCTATGGCTACACCTTC
CASSLGQGIYGYTF
>once|TRBV15|TRBJ2-2|-
TGTGCCACCAGCAGAGTACATCGATTCAAGAAGAACACCGGGGAGCTGTTTTTT
CATSRVHRFKKNTGELFF
>-|TRBV5-4|TRBJ2-3|TRBD1
TGTGCCAGCAGCTTTGGGGGACAGACCTTCACAGATACGCAGTATTTT
CASSFGGQTFTDTQYF
>-|TRBV7-2|TRBJ1-1|TRBD1
TGTGCCAGCAGTTTAAGACAGGGAAAGGTGAACACTGAAGCTTTCTTT
CASSLRQGKVNTEAFF
>-|TRBV19|TRBJ1-4|TRBD1
TGTGCCAGTAGCCCACCGATGGACAGGGGGCAGGATGAAAAACTGTTTTTT
CASSPPMDRGQDEKLFF
>-|TRBV28|TRBJ2-1|-
TGTGCCAGCAGTTTGATGCCAGCCCTTTGGAGCTCCTACAATGAGCAGTTCTTC
CASSLMPALWSSYNEQFF
>few|TRBV19|TRBJ1-1|-
TGTGCCAGTAGTATAGTACGGGCGACCGGGGAGAACACTGAAGCTTTCTTT
CASSIVRATGENTEAFF
>-|TRBV6-6|TRBJ2-5|TRBD1
TGTGCCAGCAGAGCCGACAGGGTAGAGACCCAGTACTTC
CASRADRVETQYF
>-|TRBV10-2|TRBJ1-1|-
TGCGCCAGCAGTGAGTGGCAGGGGAGCACTGAAGCTTTCTTT
CASSEWQGSTEAFF
>once|TRBV6-6|TRBJ1-1|-
TGTGCCAGTTACAGGCGTTCGAACACTGAAGCTTTCTTT
CASYRRSNTEAFF
>few|TRBV6-6|TRBJ2-1|TRBD2
TGTGCCAGCAGTTACAGTAGCGGGGGGAACAATGAGCAGTTCTTC
CASSYSSGGNNEQFF
>-|TRBV4-1|TRBJ2-3|TRBD2
TGCGCCAGCAGCCAACAAAAAGCGGGGGGGCCAGACCCACAAAGCACAGATACGCAGTATTTT
CASSQQKAGGPDPQSTDTQYF
>-|TRBV27|TRBJ2-7|-
TGTGCCAGCAGTTATGAACTTCGGGAGGGGGCTTACGAGCAGTACTTC
CASSYELREGAYEQYF